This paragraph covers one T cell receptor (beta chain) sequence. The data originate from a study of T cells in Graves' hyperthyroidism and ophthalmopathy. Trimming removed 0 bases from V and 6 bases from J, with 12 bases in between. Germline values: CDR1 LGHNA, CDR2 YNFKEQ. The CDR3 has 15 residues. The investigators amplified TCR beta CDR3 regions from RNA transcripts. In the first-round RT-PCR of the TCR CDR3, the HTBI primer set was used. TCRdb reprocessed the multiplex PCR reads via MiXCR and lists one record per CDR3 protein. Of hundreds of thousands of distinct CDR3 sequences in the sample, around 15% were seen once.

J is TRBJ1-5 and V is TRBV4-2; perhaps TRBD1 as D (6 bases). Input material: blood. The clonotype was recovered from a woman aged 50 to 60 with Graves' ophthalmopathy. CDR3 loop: CASSQEGRGIQPQHF. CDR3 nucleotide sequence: TGTGCCAGCAGCCAAGAAGGCAGGGGCATTCAGCCCCAGCATTTT.